Each of the 21 T cell receptor beta chains below was sequenced from the same sample in a study of blood T cell repertoires in COVID-19. The table came from immunoSEQ multiplex PCR; TCRdb's copy has only in-frame clones and leaves some out. Among around 220,000 clones listed, 65% to 90% were seen once. The sequencing input was peripheral blood. These TCRs come from a human donor in a cohort sampled during active COVID-19.

On this clone itself: The sample has other DNA sequences that encode this CDR3 too. The chain has TRBV19 and TRBJ1-1; 11 bases line up with TRBD1. The length of the CDR3 is 13 residues. V gave up 1 base and J gave up 8 bases; unmatched junction bases: 0. CDR1 and CDR2 (germline): LNHDA, SQIVND (reference sequence). The CDR3 loop is CASSIGTGGEAFF. The CDR3 DNA sequence: TGTGCCAGTAGTATAGGGACAGGGGGCGAAGCTTTCTTT.

The chain uses TRBV5-4 and TRBJ2-3; 13 bases agree with TRBD2. The CDR3 loop spans 16 amino acids. Germline values: CDR1 SGHNT, CDR2 YYREEE (reference sequence). J lost 11 bases, V lost 4 bases, and 13 bases had no gene match. In DNA form, the CDR3 reads TGTGCCAGCAGCCCACGGGGGACTAGCGGGACCGGTGTGCAGTATTTT. Amino acid sequence: CASSPRGTSGTGVQYF.

This rearrangement joins TRBV10-3 to TRBJ2-1; 8 nucleotides match TRBD2. V lost 2 bases, J lost 4 bases, and 7 bases stayed unmatched. The CDR3 length is 16 residues. Germline lookup yields CDR1 ENHRY and CDR2 SYGVKD. CDR3 region: CAISEPGLAGYNEQFF. The CDR3 DNA reads as TGTGCCATCAGTGAGCCCGGACTAGCAGGTTACAATGAGCAGTTCTTC.

This chain links TRBV5-8 with TRBJ1-1, with 10 bases that match TRBD1. The CDR3 has 14 residues. The germline V gene has CDR1 SGHTS and CDR2 YDEGEE. The V gene end was trimmed by 6 bases and the J gene end by 6 bases; junction bases not matched to a gene: 8. CDR3 region: CASTLPGQGSEAFF. The CDR3 DNA reads as TGTGCCAGCACCCTTCCGGGACAGGGGTCTGAAGCTTTCTTT.

CDR3 DNA: TGCAGCGTTCGGACTAGCGGGAGCTCCTACGAGCAGTACTTC. Protein product: CSVRTSGSSYEQYF. This rearrangement joins TRBV29-1 to TRBJ2-7; 13 bases line up with TRBD2. The junction had 1 base not matched to a gene; V was cut back by 5 bases and J by 0 bases. Germline CDR1 is SQVTM and CDR2 is ANQGSEA. There are 14 residues in the CDR3.

The chain joins TRBV19 to TRBJ2-7, with 9 bases matching TRBD1. Trimming took 5 bases from V and 3 from J; bases not matched to a gene: 5. The CDR3 length is 14 residues. Germline V gene sequence: CDR1 LNHDA, CDR2 SQIVND (reference sequence). DNA for the CDR3: TGTGCCAGTAGTTGGGGACAGGGAATCTACGAGCAGTACTTC. It yields the protein CASSWGQGIYEQYF.

The chain has TRBV28 and TRBJ2-3; D gene unclear. The ends were cut back, 5 bases at V and 4 bases at J, with 10 bases in the middle. The CDR3 totals 13 residues. In germline, CDR1 is MDHEN, CDR2 SYDVKM. CDR3 region: CASSTTTPDTQYF. CDR3 in DNA: TGTGCCAGCAGTACTACGACTCCAGATACGCAGTATTTT.

The chain uses TRBV6-6 and TRBJ2-2; D is unresolved. Trimming removed 4 bases at V and 0 bases at J, with 9 bases between. From germline, CDR1 is MNHNY and CDR2 SVGAGI (reference sequence). This CDR3 contains 15 residues. CDR3 sequence (DNA): TGTGCCAGCAGTTCTGGAGATACGAACACCGGGGAGCTGTTTTTT. Encoded protein: CASSSGDTNTGELFF.

The rearrangement links TRBV7-2 to TRBJ1-5, with 9 bases identical to TRBD1. V shed 5 bases, J shed 2 bases, and the junction held 7 bases outside the gene matches. Germline V lookup: CDR1 SGHTA, CDR2 FQGNSA. This CDR3 region has 16 residues. The CDR3 loop reads CASSLRTGAGNQPQHF. CDR3 DNA sequence: TGTGCCAGCAGCCTTCGGACAGGGGCGGGCAATCAGCCCCAGCATTTT.

The chain uses TRBV27 and TRBJ2-7; 9 bases are shared with TRBD2. The CDR3 totals 15 residues. Trimming at V came to 6 bases and at J to 7 bases, leaving 13 bases not matched to a gene. Germline-derived CDR1 and CDR2 are MNHEY and SMNVEV (reference sequence). DNA for the CDR3: TGTGCCAGCAGCATATCCAGACTAGCGGACGGGGAGCAGTACTTC. This codes for CASSISRLADGEQYF.

This clone has more than one count but fewer than ten. The rearrangement uses TRBV19 and TRBJ1-6, with D perhaps matching TRBD1 (5 bases). V was cut by 4 bases and J by 15 bases, with 13 bases left in between. This CDR3 is 12 amino acids long. Germline V lookup: CDR1 LNHDA, CDR2 SQIVND (reference sequence). CDR3 amino acids: CASSNIQGGLHF. The CDR3 DNA sequence: TGTGCCAGTAGTAATATCCAGGGCGGCCTCCACTTT.

This clone was counted between two and nine times. The CDR3 bases are TGTGCCTGGAGTGGGACAGGCTATGGCTACACCTTC. Protein sequence: CAWSGTGYGYTF. The V call is TRBV30, the J call TRBJ1-2, with 7 bases fitting TRBD1. Germline CDR1 GTSNPN, CDR2 SVGIG (reference sequence). This CDR3 has 12 amino acids. V lost 1 base and J lost 4; bases outside the gene matches: 0. The complete variable domain, with remaining parts taken from reference TRBV30 and TRBJ1-2, reads SQTIHQWPATLVQPVGSPLSLECTVEGTSNPNLYWYRQAAGRGLQLLFYSVGIGQISSEVPQNLSASRPQDRQFILSSKKLLLSDSGFYLCAWSGTGYGYTFGSGTRLTVV.

The V call is TRBV15, the J call TRBJ2-7, with 14 bases lining up with TRBD2. CDR3 length: 16 amino acids. Germline values: CDR1 LNHNV, CDR2 YYDKDF (reference sequence). V gave up 3 bases and J gave up 5 bases; unmatched junction bases: 6. CDR3 loop: CATSSRLAGGPDEQYF. The CDR3 nucleotides read TGTGCCACCAGCAGTAGACTAGCGGGAGGGCCTGACGAGCAGTACTTC.

As to this clone: The sample has other DNA sequences that encode this CDR3 too. This chain joins TRBV3-1 (or the pseudogene TRBV3-2) and TRBJ2-7; 8 bases are shared with TRBD1. CDR3 length: 14 amino acids. The ends lost 4 bases at V and 2 bases at J; junction bases unmatched: 4. In germline, CDR1 is LGHDT, CDR2 YNNKEL (reference sequence). This chain's CDR3 is CASSPGTGAYEQYF. CDR3 in DNA: TGTGCCAGCAGCCCCGGGACAGGCGCCTACGAGCAGTACTTC.

The gene calls are TRBV15 and TRBJ1-5; the D is unclear. Trimming removed 3 bases from V and 6 bases from J, with 9 bases in between. Germline lookup yields CDR1 LNHNV and CDR2 YYDKDF (reference sequence). The CDR3 spans 13 residues. The CDR3 bases are TGTGCCACCAGCAGGACTTTCTCTCAGCCCCAGCATTTT. Translation: CATSRTFSQPQHF.

The chain employs TRBV4-1 and TRBJ2-7, with D possibly TRBD2 on 6 matching bases. CDR1 MGHRA and CDR2 YSYEKL come from the germline V gene. This CDR3 comprises 14 residues. The ends were cut back, 0 bases at V and 9 bases at J, with 15 bases in the middle. The CDR3 is CASSQDPGWGVQYF. CDR3 in DNA: TGCGCCAGCAGCCAAGACCCAGGTTGGGGGGTGCAGTACTTC.

The chain combines TRBV6-5 with TRBJ2-7, with 9 bases fitting TRBD2. V was clipped by 10 bases and J by 5 bases; unmatched bases: 15. Germline CDR1 reads MNHEY; CDR2 reads SVGAGI. This CDR3 region has 15 residues. The CDR3 is CATFRREGLSDEQYF. In DNA, the CDR3 is TGTGCCACCTTTCGGCGGGAGGGCCTTAGCGACGAGCAGTACTTC.

The chain uses TRBV6-2 or TRBV6-3 and TRBJ2-7, with 7 bases matching TRBD1. CDR3 size: 14 residues. V dropped 2 bases and J dropped 2; count of bases not matched to a gene: 3. Germline V gives CDR1 MNHEY, CDR2 SVGEGT. The CDR3 here is CASSYGTDAYEQYF. CDR3 DNA sequence: TGTGCCAGCAGTTACGGGACAGATGCCTACGAGCAGTACTTC.

The chain has TRBV27 and TRBJ2-6, with 9 nucleotides matching TRBD1. The CDR3 has 17 amino acids. The germline gives CDR1 MNHEY, CDR2 SMNVEV (reference sequence). V shed 5 bases, J shed 2 bases, and the junction held 7 bases outside the gene matches. CDR3 coding DNA: TGTGCCAGCAGTCCGGGACAGGGAAGAGCTGGGGCCAACGTCCTGACTTTC. Its protein is CASSPGQGRAGANVLTF.

The gene calls are TRBV4-3 and TRBJ2-1; 8 bases are shared with TRBD2. Germline CDR1 is LGHNA and CDR2 is YSLEER. Losses at the gene ends were 1 base for V and 9 bases for J; bases not matched to a gene: 8. The CDR3 is 15 amino acids. The CDR3 is CASSQAEAGGFEQFF. The CDR3 DNA reads TGCGCCAGCAGCCAAGCTGAGGCGGGAGGTTTTGAGCAGTTCTTC.

V is TRBV2 and J is TRBJ1-5, with TRBD1 matching over 7 bases. The V gene's germline CDR1 is SNHLY and CDR2 FYNNEI. The CDR3 sequence is 16 residues long. Trimming removed 6 bases from V and 4 bases from J; junction bases left unmatched: 12. The DNA for the CDR3 is TGTGCCAGCAGCCGCTCCGGGACAGTAGGTAATCAGCCCCAGCATTTT. Translating gives CASSRSGTVGNQPQHF.